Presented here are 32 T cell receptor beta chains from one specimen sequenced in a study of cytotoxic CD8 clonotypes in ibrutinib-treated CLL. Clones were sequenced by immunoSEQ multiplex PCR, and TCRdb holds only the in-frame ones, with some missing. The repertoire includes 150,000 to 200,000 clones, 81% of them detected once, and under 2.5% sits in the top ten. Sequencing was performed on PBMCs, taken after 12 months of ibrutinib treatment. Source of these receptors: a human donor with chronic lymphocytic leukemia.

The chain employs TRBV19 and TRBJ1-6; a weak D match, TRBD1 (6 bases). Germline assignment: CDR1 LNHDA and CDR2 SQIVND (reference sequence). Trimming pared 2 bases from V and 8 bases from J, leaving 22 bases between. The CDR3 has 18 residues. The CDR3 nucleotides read TGTGCCAGTAGTATACGACTATCCAGGGGTTGGATTTATTCACCCCTCCACTTT. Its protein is CASSIRLSRGWIYSPLHF.

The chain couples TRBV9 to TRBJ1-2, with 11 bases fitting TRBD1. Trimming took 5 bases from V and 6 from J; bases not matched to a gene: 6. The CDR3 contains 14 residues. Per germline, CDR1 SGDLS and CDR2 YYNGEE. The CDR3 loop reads CASRLGQGANGYTF. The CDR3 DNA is TGTGCCAGCAGGTTAGGACAGGGGGCGAATGGCTACACCTTC.

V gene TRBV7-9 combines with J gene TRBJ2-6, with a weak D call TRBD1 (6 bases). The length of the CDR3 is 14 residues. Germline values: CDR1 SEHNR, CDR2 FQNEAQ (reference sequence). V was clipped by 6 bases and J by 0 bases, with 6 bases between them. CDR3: CASRQGSGANVLTF. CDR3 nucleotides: TGTGCCAGCAGACAGGGCTCTGGGGCCAACGTCCTGACTTTC. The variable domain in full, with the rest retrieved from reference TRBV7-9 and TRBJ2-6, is DTGVSQNPRHKITKRGQNVTFRCDPISEHNRLYWYRQTLGQGPEFLTYFQNEAQLEKSRLLSDRFSAERPKGSFSTLEIQRTEQGDSAMYLCASRQGSGANVLTFGAGSRLTVL.

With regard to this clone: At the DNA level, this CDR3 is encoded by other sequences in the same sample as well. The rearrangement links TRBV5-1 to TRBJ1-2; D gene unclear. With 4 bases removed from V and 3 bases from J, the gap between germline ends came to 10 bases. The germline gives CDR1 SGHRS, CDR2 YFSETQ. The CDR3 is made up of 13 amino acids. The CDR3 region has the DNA TGCGCCAGCAGCCTGGCAGGTGACTATGGCTACACCTTC. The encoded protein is CASSLAGDYGYTF.

Written as DNA, the CDR3 is TGTGCCAGCACCCAACGCGCTAGCGGGAGTAGTGAGCAGTTCTTC. Translated: CASTQRASGSSEQFF. The chain employs TRBV7-8 and TRBJ2-1, with 10 bases matching TRBD2. The germline V gene has CDR1 SGHVS and CDR2 FQNEAQ. Trimming removed 7 bases from V and 9 bases from J; junction bases left unmatched: 12. The CDR3 contains 15 residues.

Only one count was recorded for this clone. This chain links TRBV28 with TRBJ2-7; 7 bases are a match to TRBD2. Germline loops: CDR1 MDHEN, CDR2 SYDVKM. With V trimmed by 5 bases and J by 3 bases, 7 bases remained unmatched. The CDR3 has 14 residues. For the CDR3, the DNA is TGTGCCAGCAGTCTCGGACTAGGTAACTACGAGCAGTACTTC. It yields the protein CASSLGLGNYEQYF. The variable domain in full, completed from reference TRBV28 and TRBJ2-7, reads DVKVTQSSRYLVKRTGEKVFLECVQDMDHENMFWYRQDPGLGLRLIYFSYDVKMKEKGDIPEGYSVSREKKERFSLILESASTNQTSMYLCASSLGLGNYEQYFGPGTRLTVT.

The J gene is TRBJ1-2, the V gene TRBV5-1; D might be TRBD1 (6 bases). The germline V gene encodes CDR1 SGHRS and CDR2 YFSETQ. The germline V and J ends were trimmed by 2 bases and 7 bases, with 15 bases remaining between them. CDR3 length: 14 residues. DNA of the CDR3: TGCGCCAGCAGCTTATCAACAGGGCTGGGTGGCTACACCTTC. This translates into CASSLSTGLGGYTF.

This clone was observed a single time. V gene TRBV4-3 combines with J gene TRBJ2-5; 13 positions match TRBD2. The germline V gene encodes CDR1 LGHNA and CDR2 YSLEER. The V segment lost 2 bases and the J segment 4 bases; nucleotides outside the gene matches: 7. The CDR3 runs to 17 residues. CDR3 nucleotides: TGCGCCAGCAGCCAAACTAGCGGGAGGGGGATCACAGAGACCCAGTACTTC. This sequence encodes CASSQTSGRGITETQYF.

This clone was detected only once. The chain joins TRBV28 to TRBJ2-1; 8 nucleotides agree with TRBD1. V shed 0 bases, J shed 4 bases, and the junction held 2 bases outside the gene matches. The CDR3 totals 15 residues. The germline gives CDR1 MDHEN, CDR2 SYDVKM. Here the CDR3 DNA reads TGTGCCAGCAGTTTATGGGACAGGGAGTACAATGAGCAGTTCTTC. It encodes CASSLWDREYNEQFF.

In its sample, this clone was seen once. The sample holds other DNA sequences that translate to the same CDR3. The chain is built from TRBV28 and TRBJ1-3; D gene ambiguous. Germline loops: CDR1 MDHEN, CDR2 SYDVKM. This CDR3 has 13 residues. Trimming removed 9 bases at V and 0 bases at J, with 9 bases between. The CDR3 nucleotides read TGTGCCAGTAGTCTGCCCTCTGGAAACACCATATATTTT. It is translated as CASSLPSGNTIYF.

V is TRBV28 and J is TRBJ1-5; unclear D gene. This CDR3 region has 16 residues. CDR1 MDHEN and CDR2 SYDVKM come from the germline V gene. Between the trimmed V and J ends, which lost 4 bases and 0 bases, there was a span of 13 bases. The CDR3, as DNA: TGTGCCAGCAGTTCTCCGAGAAATAATAGCAATCAGCCCCAGCATTTT. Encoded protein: CASSSPRNNSNQPQHF. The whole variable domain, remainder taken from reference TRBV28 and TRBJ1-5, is DVKVTQSSRYLVKRTGEKVFLECVQDMDHENMFWYRQDPGLGLRLIYFSYDVKMKEKGDIPEGYSVSREKKERFSLILESASTNQTSMYLCASSSPRNNSNQPQHFGDGTRLSIL.

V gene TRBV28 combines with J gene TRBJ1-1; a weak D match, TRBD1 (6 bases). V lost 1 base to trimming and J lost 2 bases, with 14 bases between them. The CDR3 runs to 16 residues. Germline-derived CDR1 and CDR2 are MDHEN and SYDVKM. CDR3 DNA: TGTGCCAGCAGTTTATTAGGTAGGGACACAAACACTGAAGCTTTCTTT. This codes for CASSLLGRDTNTEAFF.

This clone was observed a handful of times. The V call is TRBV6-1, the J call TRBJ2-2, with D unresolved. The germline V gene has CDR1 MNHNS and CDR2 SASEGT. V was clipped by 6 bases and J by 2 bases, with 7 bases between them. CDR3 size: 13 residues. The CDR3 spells CASRRVNTGELFF. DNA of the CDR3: TGTGCCAGCAGACGAGTCAACACCGGGGAGCTGTTTTTT.

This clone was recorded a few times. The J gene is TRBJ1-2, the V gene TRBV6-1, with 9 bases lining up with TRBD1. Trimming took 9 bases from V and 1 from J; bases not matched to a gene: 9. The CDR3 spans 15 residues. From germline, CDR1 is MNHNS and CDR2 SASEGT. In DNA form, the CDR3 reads TGTGCCAGTAGGACAGGGGATGGGGGTAACTATGGCTACACCTTC. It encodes CASRTGDGGNYGYTF.

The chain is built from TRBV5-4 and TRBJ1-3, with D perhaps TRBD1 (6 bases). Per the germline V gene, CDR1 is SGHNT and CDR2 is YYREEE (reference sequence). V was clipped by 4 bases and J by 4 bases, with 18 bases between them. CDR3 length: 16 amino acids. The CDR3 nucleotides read TGTGCCAGCAGCCGGACAGAGCTCTTGGGGGGAAACACCATATATTTT. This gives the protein CASSRTELLGGNTIYF.

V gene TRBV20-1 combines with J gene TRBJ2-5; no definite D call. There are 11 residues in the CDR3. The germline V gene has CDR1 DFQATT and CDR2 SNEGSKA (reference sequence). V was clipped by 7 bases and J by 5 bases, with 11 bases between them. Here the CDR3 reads CSERVAETQYF. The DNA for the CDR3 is TGCAGTGAGCGAGTGGCGGAGACCCAGTACTTC.

This CDR3 is CASSLNPLSGYEQFF. The CDR3 bases are TGTGCCAGCAGCTTAAATCCCCTTTCTGGTTATGAGCAGTTCTTC. V usage is TRBV7-2 and J usage is TRBJ2-1; D is ambiguous. The ends were cut back, 2 bases at V and 8 bases at J, with 16 bases in the middle. Germline V CDR1 and CDR2: SGHTA, FQGNSA. The CDR3 length is 15 residues.

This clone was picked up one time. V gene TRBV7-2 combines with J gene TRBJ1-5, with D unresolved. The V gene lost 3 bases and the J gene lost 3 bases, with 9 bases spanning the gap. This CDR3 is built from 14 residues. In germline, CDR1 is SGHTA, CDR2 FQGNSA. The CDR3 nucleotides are TGTGCCAGCAGCTTGGCTGCGGACAATCAGCCCCAGCATTTT. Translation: CASSLAADNQPQHF.

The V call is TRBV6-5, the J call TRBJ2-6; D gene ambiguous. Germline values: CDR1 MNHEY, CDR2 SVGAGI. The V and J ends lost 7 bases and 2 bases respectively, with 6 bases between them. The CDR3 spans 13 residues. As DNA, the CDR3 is TGTGCCAGCATATCCCCTGGGGCCAACGTCCTGACTTTC. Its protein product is CASISPGANVLTF.

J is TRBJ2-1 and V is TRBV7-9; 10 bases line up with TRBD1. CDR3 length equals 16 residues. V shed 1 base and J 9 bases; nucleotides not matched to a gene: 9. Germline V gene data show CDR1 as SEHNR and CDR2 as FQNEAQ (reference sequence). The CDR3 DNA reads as TGTGCCAGCAGCTTAGGGGACAGGGGCCCTCTGGGTGAGCAGTTCTTC. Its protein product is CASSLGDRGPLGEQFF.

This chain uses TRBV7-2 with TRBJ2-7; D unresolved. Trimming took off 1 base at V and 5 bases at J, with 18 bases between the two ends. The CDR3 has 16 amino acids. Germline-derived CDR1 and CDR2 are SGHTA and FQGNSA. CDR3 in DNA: TGTGCCAGCAGCTTAGTAGGTAGTTCGTTTTCCCACGAGCAGTACTTC. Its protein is CASSLVGSSFSHEQYF.

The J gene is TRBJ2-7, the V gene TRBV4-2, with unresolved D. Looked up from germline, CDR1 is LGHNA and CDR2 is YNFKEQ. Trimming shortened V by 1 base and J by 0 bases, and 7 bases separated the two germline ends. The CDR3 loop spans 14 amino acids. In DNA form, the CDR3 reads TGTGCCAGCAGCCAAGTCTGGAACTCCTACGAGCAGTACTTC. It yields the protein CASSQVWNSYEQYF.

The CDR3 loop is CASRAWVFFPTWEQYF. The CDR3, as DNA: TGCGCCAGCAGGGCCTGGGTCTTCTTTCCGACTTGGGAGCAGTACTTC. The rearrangement links TRBV23-1 to TRBJ2-7; D not certain. TRBV23-1 is identified as an open reading frame with a role that is uncertain. V gave up 6 bases and J gave up 7 bases, with 25 bases separating them. The CDR3 is 16 amino acids.

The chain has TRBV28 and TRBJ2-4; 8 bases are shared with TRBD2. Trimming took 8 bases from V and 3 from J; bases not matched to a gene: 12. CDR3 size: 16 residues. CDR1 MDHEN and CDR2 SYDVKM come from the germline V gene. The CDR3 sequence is CASVGGAVGNKNIQYF. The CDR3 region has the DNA TGTGCCAGCGTCGGGGGGGCCGTTGGGAACAAAAACATTCAGTACTTC.

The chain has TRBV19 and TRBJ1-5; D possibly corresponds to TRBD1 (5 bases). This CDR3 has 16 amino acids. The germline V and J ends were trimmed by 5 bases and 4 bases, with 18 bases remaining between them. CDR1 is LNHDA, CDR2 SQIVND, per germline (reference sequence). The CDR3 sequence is CASSPTALSWNQPQHF. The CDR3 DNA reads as TGTGCCAGTAGTCCGACAGCGCTTAGCTGGAATCAGCCCCAGCATTTT.

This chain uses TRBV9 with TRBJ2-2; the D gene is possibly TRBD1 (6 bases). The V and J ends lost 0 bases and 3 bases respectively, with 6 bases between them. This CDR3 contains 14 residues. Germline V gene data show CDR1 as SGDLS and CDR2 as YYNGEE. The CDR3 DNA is TGTGCCAGCAGCGTAGGACAGGACACCGGGGAGCTGTTTTTT. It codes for CASSVGQDTGELFF.

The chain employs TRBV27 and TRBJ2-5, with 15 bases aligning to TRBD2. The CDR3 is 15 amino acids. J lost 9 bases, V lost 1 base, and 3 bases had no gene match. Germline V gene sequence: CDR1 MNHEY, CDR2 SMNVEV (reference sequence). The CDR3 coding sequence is TGTGCCAGCAGTTTATACGGGACTAGCGGGAGGTCCCAGTACTTC. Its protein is CASSLYGTSGRSQYF.

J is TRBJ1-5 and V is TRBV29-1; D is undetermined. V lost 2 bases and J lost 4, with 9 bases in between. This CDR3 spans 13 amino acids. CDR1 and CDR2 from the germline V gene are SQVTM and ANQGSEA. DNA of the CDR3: TGCAGCGTTGAAAGCGGTGGAAATCAGCCCCAGCATTTT. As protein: CSVESGGNQPQHF.

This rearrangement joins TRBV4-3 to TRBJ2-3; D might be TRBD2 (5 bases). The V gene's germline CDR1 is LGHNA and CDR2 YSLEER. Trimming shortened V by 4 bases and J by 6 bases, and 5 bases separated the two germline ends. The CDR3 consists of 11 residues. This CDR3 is CASSRRDTQYF. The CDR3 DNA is TGCGCCAGCAGCCGGAGGGATACGCAGTATTTT.

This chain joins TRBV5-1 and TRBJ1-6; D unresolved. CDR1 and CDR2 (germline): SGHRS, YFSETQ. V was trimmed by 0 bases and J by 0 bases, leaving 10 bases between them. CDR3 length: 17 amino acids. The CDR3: CASSLVGEGSYNSPLHF. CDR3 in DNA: TGCGCCAGCAGCTTGGTCGGGGAAGGCTCCTATAATTCACCCCTCCACTTT.

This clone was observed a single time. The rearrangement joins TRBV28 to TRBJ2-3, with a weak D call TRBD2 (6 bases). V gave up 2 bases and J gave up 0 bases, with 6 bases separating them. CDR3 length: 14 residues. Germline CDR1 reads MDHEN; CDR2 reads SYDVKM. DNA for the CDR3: TGTGCCAGCAGTTTACGGGGGAGCACAGATACGCAGTATTTT. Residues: CASSLRGSTDTQYF.

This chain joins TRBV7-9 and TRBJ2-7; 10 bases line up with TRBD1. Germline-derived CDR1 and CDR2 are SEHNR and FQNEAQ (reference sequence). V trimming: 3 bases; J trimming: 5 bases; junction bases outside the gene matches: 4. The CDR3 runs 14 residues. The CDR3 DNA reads TGTGCCAGCAGCTTGACCGGACAGGGGGACGAGCAGTACTTC. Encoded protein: CASSLTGQGDEQYF.